The 3 T cell receptor beta chains below all came from one sample that was sequenced in a study of CD8+ T cells in alopecia areata. Extraction of RNA preceded its reverse transcription into cDNA, which served as the sequencing template. Assay: immunoSEQ multiplex PCR; the TCRdb copy retains only in-frame clones and omits some. The sample lists around 140,000 clones, 51% occurring once. The sequences come from CD4+ T cells sorted from blood, collected at week 0. The receptors were sampled from a human donor with alopecia areata.

The chain uses TRBV27 and TRBJ2-3; the D is unclear. Trimming removed 5 bases from V and 0 bases from J, with 12 bases in between. The CDR3 consists of 15 residues. Germline V gene data show CDR1 as MNHEY and CDR2 as SMNVEV (reference sequence). The CDR3 DNA reads TGTGCCAGCAGTGCCGGCTTGACTAGCACAGATACGCAGTATTTT. It encodes CASSAGLTSTDTQYF.

The rearrangement uses TRBV7-2 and TRBJ1-2; D may be TRBD1 (5 bases). Looked up from germline, CDR1 is SGHTA and CDR2 is FQGNSA. The CDR3 consists of 16 residues. Trimming stripped 3 bases from V and 8 bases from J, with 22 bases between. In DNA, the CDR3 is TGTGCCAGCAGCTTGACCCGGACAACCGGACTGGAAGGCTACACCTTC. Translating gives CASSLTRTTGLEGYTF.

This clone was detected a few times. The chain couples TRBV23-1 to TRBJ2-7, with D perhaps TRBD2 (6 bases). TRBV23-1 carries the ORF label, with uncertain function. CDR3 length: 15 amino acids. Trimming cost V 6 bases and J 0 bases, with 15 bases left between them. This CDR3 is CASRPWDSSSYEQYF. CDR3 coding DNA: TGCGCCAGCAGACCTTGGGACTCGAGCTCCTACGAGCAGTACTTC.